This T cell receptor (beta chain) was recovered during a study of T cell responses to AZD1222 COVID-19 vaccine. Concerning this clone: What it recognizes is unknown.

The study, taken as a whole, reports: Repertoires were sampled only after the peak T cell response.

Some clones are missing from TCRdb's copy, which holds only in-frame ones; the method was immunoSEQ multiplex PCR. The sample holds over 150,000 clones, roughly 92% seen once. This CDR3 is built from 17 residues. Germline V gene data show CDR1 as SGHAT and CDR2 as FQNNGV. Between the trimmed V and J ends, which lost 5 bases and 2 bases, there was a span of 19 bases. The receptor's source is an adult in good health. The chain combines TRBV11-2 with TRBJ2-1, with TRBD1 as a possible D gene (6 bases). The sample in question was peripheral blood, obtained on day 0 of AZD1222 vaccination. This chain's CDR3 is CASSAQDRYPAYNEQFF. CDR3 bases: TGTGCCAGCAGCGCCCAGGACAGATACCCCGCCTACAATGAGCAGTTCTTC. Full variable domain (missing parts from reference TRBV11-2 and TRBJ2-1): EAGVAQSPRYKIIEKRQSVAFWCNPISGHATLYWYQQILGQGPKLLIQFQNNGVVDDSQLPKDRFSAERLKGVDSTLKIQPAKLEDSAVYLCASSAQDRYPAYNEQFFGPGTRLTVL.